Listed below are T cell receptor beta chains from one sample, sequenced in a study of response to subunit inactivated influenza vaccine. Using its own MiXCR run on the RT-PCR reads, TCRdb lists one record per CDR3 protein. The table has around 750,000 distinct CDR3 sequences, less than 25% seen once; the top ten hold more than 8.5%. Material: PBMCs from blood, obtained more than 4 days after vaccination. These TCRs come from a middle-aged man who received an inactivated influenza vaccine. CDR3s include the opening cysteine and the closing phenylalanine or tryptophan. A D gene is named only where the DNA matches it firmly. Size is omitted from some rows. Given values are once, few, many or a class for expanded clones.

TRBV20-1,TRBD2,TRBJ2-5,few,CSARTPRGDLRETQYF,TGCAGTGCCCGAACCCCACGGGGGGACCTCCGTGAGACCCAGTACTTC
TRBV7-6,TRBD2,TRBJ2-7,few,CASSPFSGAYEQYF,TGTGCCAGCAGCCCCTTCAGCGGGGCCTACGAGCAGTACTTC
TRBV6-2/TRBV6-3,.,TRBJ1-5,.,CASSFKGNQPQHF,TGTGCCAGCAGTTTTAAGGGGAATCAGCCCCAGCATTTT
TRBV5-1,TRBD1,TRBJ1-1,few,CASSLTGGSEAFF,TGCGCCAGCAGCTTGACAGGGGGATCTGAAGCTTTCTTT
TRBV19,TRBD2,TRBJ2-3,.,CASRPRRTGGPGTDTQYF,TGTGCCAGTAGGCCGAGGCGGACGGGGGGACCTGGCACAGATACGCAGTATTTT
TRBV4-3,.,TRBJ1-3,many,CASGITGTGNTIYF,TGCGCCAGCGGGATTACAGGGACTGGAAACACCATATATTTT
TRBV7-2,.,TRBJ2-1,.,CASRSQGSSSYNEQFF,TGTGCCAGCAGGTCACAGGGCTCAAGCTCCTACAATGAGCAGTTCTTC
TRBV2,TRBD1,TRBJ1-1,many,CASSKGDRETEAFF,TGTGCCAGTTCTAAAGGAGACAGGGAAACTGAAGCTTTCTTT
TRBV7-2,.,TRBJ2-2,few,CASSLTRVGELFF,TGTGCCAGCAGCTTAACCCGGGTGGGGGAGCTGTTTTTT
TRBV20-1,.,TRBJ2-7,few,CSAEQGQAYEQYF,TGCAGTGCTGAGCAGGGACAAGCCTACGAGCAGTACTTC
TRBV5-1,.,TRBJ2-1,many,CASSLVPPNEQFF,TGCGCCAGCAGCTTGGTCCCACCCAATGAGCAGTTCTTC
TRBV20-1,.,TRBJ2-3,.,CSAPGRSSTDTQYF,TGCAGTGCCCCGGGCAGGTCTAGCACAGATACGCAGTATTTT
TRBV12-3/TRBV12-4,.,TRBJ2-5,once,CASSPPPMVIGETQYF,TGTGCCAGCAGTCCCCCCCCTATGGTGATTGGAGAGACCCAGTACTTC
TRBV12-3/TRBV12-4,.,TRBJ1-5,.,CASEGQWNSNQPQHF,TGTGCCAGTGAGGGACAATGGAATAGCAATCAGCCCCAGCATTTT
TRBV5-1,.,TRBJ1-4,.,CASRFATNEKLFF,TGCGCCAGCAGGTTTGCAACTAATGAAAAACTGTTTTTT
TRBV6-5,TRBD1,TRBJ2-1,.,CASSYKDRGNEQFF,TGTGCCAGCAGTTACAAAGACAGGGGCAATGAGCAGTTCTTC
TRBV27,.,TRBJ1-2,few,CASSFQYRNGGYTF,TGTGCCAGCAGTTTTCAATACCGAAACGGGGGCTACACCTTC
TRBV5-1,.,TRBJ1-5,few,CASSATPSNQPQHF,TGCGCCAGCAGTGCTACTCCGAGCAATCAGCCCCAGCATTTT